A selection of T cell receptor beta chains follows, all from one sample in a study of blood T cell repertoires in COVID-19. Using immunoSEQ multiplex PCR, the repertoire was profiled, and TCRdb retains in-frame clones only, with some absent. The sample has roughly 120,000 clones, around nine tenths seen once; the top ten hold about 4.6%. Sequenced sample: peripheral blood. The receptors derive from a man aged 55 to 69 with COVID-19, enrolled during active disease. Each CDR3 is given without its conserved first and last residue. D genes are given only for firm matches.

j_call v_call d_call cdr3_aa
TRBJ1-5 TRBV7-8 NA ASSLARALLGNQPQH
TRBJ1-1 TRBV19 NA ASSIVPPQAEAF
TRBJ2-4 TRBV4-1 TRBD1 ASSQGTGETKNIQY
TRBJ2-7 TRBV6-5 TRBD2 ASSRTSGDRQY
TRBJ1-5 TRBV28 NA ASSDLRVQPQH
TRBJ2-7 TRBV9 TRBD1 ASSVGTGISYEQY
TRBJ2-7 TRBV11-3 TRBD2 ASSLRGLAGLPYEQY
TRBJ1-5 TRBV12-3/TRBV12-4 TRBD1 ASSRQGELPQH
TRBJ2-3 TRBV5-4 TRBD2 ASSAGRVNTDTQY
TRBJ2-2 TRBV19 TRBD2 ASSIVSGRTLNTGELF
TRBJ2-7 TRBV19 TRBD2 ASSPQLSELAGALEQY
TRBJ1-4 TRBV5-1 TRBD1 ASSSRQGEDEKLF
TRBJ2-1 TRBV19 TRBD2 ASSVLAGLDEQF
TRBJ2-3 TRBV13 TRBD2 ASSLELAGLTDTQY
TRBJ2-7 TRBV5-1 TRBD2 ASSISGSASYEQY
TRBJ1-2 TRBV28 NA ASSLVTSYGYT
TRBJ2-1 TRBV11-3 NA ASSLASAYNEQF
TRBJ1-5 TRBV28 TRBD1 ASSLRTGGDQPQH
TRBJ2-2 TRBV5-1 NA ASRRTGTNTGELF
TRBJ2-3 TRBV10-3 NA AISESRDVDTQY
TRBJ1-3 TRBV4-3 NA ASSQDPPGGSGNTIY
TRBJ2-3 TRBV30 NA AWTDTDTQY
TRBJ2-3 TRBV5-1 TRBD2 ASSPGIAGVDTQY
TRBJ2-7 TRBV5-1 TRBD2 ASSPIAGGYEQY
TRBJ2-3 TRBV5-1 TRBD2 ASSLEAGVGTQY
TRBJ1-2 TRBV6-5 NA ASSYITGYGYT
TRBJ2-5 TRBV29-1 TRBD2 SDRLAGIETQY
TRBJ1-1 TRBV5-1 NA ASSIQVSNTEAF
TRBJ1-1 TRBV7-9 TRBD1 ASSSRDRVEAF
TRBJ1-5 TRBV5-1 NA ASSPGHSNQPQH
TRBJ2-7 TRBV29-1 TRBD1 SVSTGGYEQY
TRBJ2-3 TRBV5-1 TRBD2 ASRVLSGSGADTQY
TRBJ2-7 TRBV2 TRBD2 AGAGGPSYEQY
TRBJ2-1 TRBV24-1 TRBD1 ATSDLQPGGENEQF
TRBJ1-3 TRBV10-3 NA AVSGGGNTIY
TRBJ1-2 TRBV5-5 NA ASSLQENYGYT
TRBJ1-4 TRBV19 NA ASSLFFLGTRNEKLF
TRBJ2-7 TRBV19 TRBD2 ASSKGTSGLLYEQY
TRBJ1-3 TRBV5-5 NA ASSTLGQHSGNTIY
TRBJ2-2 TRBV5-1 TRBD2 ASSLTSGSTGELF
TRBJ2-1 TRBV29-1 TRBD1 SVARGTAYNEQF
TRBJ2-1 TRBV19 TRBD2 ASSTGTRDREQF
TRBJ1-2 TRBV28 NA ASRWTDFYGYT
TRBJ2-2 TRBV6-4 TRBD2 ASSAGGLAGGPRTGELF
TRBJ2-7 TRBV11-2 NA ASSTPGTLSYEQY
TRBJ1-4 TRBV27 TRBD1 ASSKTGGRHEKLF
TRBJ1-1 TRBV3-1/TRBV3-2 TRBD1 ASSQAQGEHTEAF
TRBJ1-2 TRBV6-6 TRBD1 ASSYRAGTGGGGYT
TRBJ2-1 TRBV7-2 TRBD2 ASSFRLAEYNEQF
TRBJ2-2 TRBV4-2 TRBD2 ASSQDRAGVGYTGELF
TRBJ2-1 TRBV6-2/TRBV6-3 TRBD2 ASSYVGRAHDEQF
TRBJ2-3 TRBV9 NA ASSVVTGGDSDTQY
TRBJ1-1 TRBV19 TRBD1 ASSLETGKVATEAF
TRBJ1-1 TRBV25-1 NA ASSGTTGVLAEAF